The 7 T cell receptor beta chains reported below all come from one sample, sequenced in a study of blood T cell repertoires in COVID-19. The protocol was immunoSEQ multiplex PCR, while the TCRdb copy is restricted to in-frame clones and leaves out a portion. The sample has 350,000 to 500,000 clones, roughly 90% seen once; the top ten hold roughly 1.4%. Sequencing was performed on PBMCs or T cells enriched from blood (not recorded which). The receptors shown here come from a woman aged 18-29 years who had been exposed to COVID-19.

This sequence joins TRBV7-2 and TRBJ2-1; 9 positions match TRBD2. Trimming took 1 base from V and 2 from J; bases not matched to a gene: 9. CDR3 length equals 18 residues. Germline V gene sequence: CDR1 SGHTA, CDR2 FQGNSA. The CDR3 sequence is CASSLVLAGVSPYNEQFF. The CDR3 DNA is TGTGCCAGCAGCTTAGTATTAGCGGGAGTATCACCCTACAATGAGCAGTTCTTC.

The rearrangement uses TRBV5-5 and TRBJ2-7; TRBD2 might be the D (6 bases). The CDR3 has 13 residues. V gave up 8 bases and J gave up 0 bases, with 12 bases separating them. Per the germline V gene, CDR1 is SGHKS and CDR2 is YYEKEE (reference sequence). The CDR3 is CARDSGSSYEQYF. CDR3 sequence (DNA): TGTGCCAGGGATAGCGGAAGCTCCTACGAGCAGTACTTC.

The chain links TRBV6-1 to TRBJ2-2; 9 positions match TRBD1. The CDR3 has 19 residues. J gave up 5 bases and V 2 bases, and 15 bases lay outside the gene matches. CDR1 and CDR2 (germline): MNHNS, SASEGT. The CDR3 protein is CASSEYGDRANIRTGELFF. The CDR3 bases are TGTGCCAGCAGTGAATATGGGGACAGGGCCAATATTAGGACCGGGGAGCTGTTTTTT.

The V and J genes are TRBV6-2 or TRBV6-3 and TRBJ1-2; 8 bases fit TRBD1. V dropped 4 bases and J dropped 3; count of bases not matched to a gene: 10. CDR3 size: 16 residues. Germline values: CDR1 MNHEY, CDR2 SVGEGT. CDR3 residues: CASSSARGPRDYGYTF. For the CDR3, the DNA is TGTGCCAGCAGTTCGGCCAGGGGGCCTAGGGACTATGGCTACACCTTC.

This clone was observed a few times. The chain recombines TRBV3-1 (or the pseudogene TRBV3-2) with TRBJ1-3, with TRBD1 as a possible D gene (5 bases). The CDR3 length is 17 residues. V was cut by 0 bases and J by 3 bases, with 15 bases left in between. The germline V gene has CDR1 LGHDT and CDR2 YNNKEL (reference sequence). The CDR3 bases are TGTGCCAGCAGCCAAGATCCCCGGGGGTTGGGTGGAAACACCATATATTTT. Protein product: CASSQDPRGLGGNTIYF.

CDR3 bases: TGTGCCAGCAGTCTCAGGACAGCAACTAATGAAAAACTGTTTTTT. This encodes CASSLRTATNEKLFF. This rearrangement joins TRBV6-5 to TRBJ1-4, with a possible D match to TRBD1 (6 bases). The V end was cut by 5 bases, the J end by 0 bases, with 10 bases between. Looked up from germline, CDR1 is MNHEY and CDR2 is SVGAGI. This CDR3 comprises 15 residues.

This clone was detected only once. This rearrangement joins TRBV6-2 or TRBV6-3 to TRBJ2-5; D ambiguous. From germline, CDR1 is MNHEY and CDR2 SVGEGT. The CDR3 has 13 residues. V lost 2 bases and J lost 1, with 5 bases in between. The CDR3 reads CASSYVFQETQYF. The CDR3 DNA reads TGTGCCAGCAGTTACGTATTCCAAGAGACCCAGTACTTC.